These 32 T cell receptor beta chains came from one sample sequenced in a study of cytomegalovirus exposure and HLA in healthy donors. Amplification used 60 Vbeta primers and 13 Jbeta primers. Here immunoSEQ multiplex PCR was the method, and the copy in TCRdb shows in-frame clones only, minus some. The sample includes around 140,000 clones, 76% of them seen just once. Sequenced material: PBMCs. The receptors were sampled from a female donor in good health and CMV-seropositive.

This clone was seen only a few times. This chain joins TRBV12-5 and TRBJ2-1, with D perhaps TRBD2 (7 bases). V lost 2 bases and J lost 8, with 10 bases in between. Germline-derived CDR1 and CDR2 are LGHNT and FRNRAP. This CDR3 is built from 13 residues. CDR3 protein: CASGLWGGHEQFF. CDR3 bases: TGTGCTAGTGGTTTGTGGGGGGGGCATGAGCAGTTCTTC.

The chain uses TRBV2 and TRBJ2-1; TRBD1 is a possible D gene (6 bases). V was cut by 3 bases and J by 16 bases, with 22 bases left in between. The CDR3 spans 14 residues. Per the germline V gene, CDR1 is SNHLY and CDR2 is FYNNEI. CDR3 sequence reads: CASSDGDRVLGGFF. CDR3 sequence (DNA): TGTGCCAGCAGTGATGGCGACCGAGTCTTAGGGGGATTCTTC.

The chain recombines TRBV10-1 with TRBJ2-1, with TRBD2 matching 11 bases. The CDR3 totals 13 residues. CDR1 is WNHNN and CDR2 is SYGVQD in the germline V gene (reference sequence). Trimming removed 8 bases from V and 7 bases from J; junction bases left unmatched: 4. CDR3 region: CASSPSGRNEQFF. The CDR3 DNA reads as TGCGCCAGCTCCCCTAGCGGGAGGAATGAGCAGTTCTTC.

This clone was found a few times. This chain connects TRBV15 to TRBJ1-5; 9 bases align to TRBD1. CDR3 length equals 16 residues. Per the germline V gene, CDR1 is LNHNV and CDR2 is YYDKDF (reference sequence). Trimming took 0 bases from V and 6 from J; bases not matched to a gene: 6. The CDR3 loop is CATSRDRTGVVQPQHF. The CDR3 coding sequence is TGTGCCACCAGCAGAGACCGGACAGGGGTAGTTCAGCCCCAGCATTTT.

The V call is TRBV5-1, the J call TRBJ2-5, with D unresolved. This CDR3 region has 13 residues. The germline gives CDR1 SGHRS, CDR2 YFSETQ. Trimming stripped 0 bases from V and 2 bases from J, with 5 bases between. The CDR3 protein is CASSLAQQETQYF. In DNA form, the CDR3 reads TGCGCCAGCAGCTTGGCCCAGCAAGAGACCCAGTACTTC.

On this clone itself: Relative to the germline gene, one junction end is altered; a read error may explain this. The V call is TRBV23-1, the J call TRBJ1-6; 10 bases are shared with TRBD1. TRBV23-1 is an ORF, with its function uncertain. The length of the CDR3 is 12 residues. CDR3 protein: CASSQAGQGRNF. The DNA of the CDR3 is TGCGCCAGCAGTCAGGCGGGACAGGGGCGTAACTTT.

The CDR3 DNA is TGTGCCAGCAGCAGCCGGACAGGGGTGTTTGATGAGCAGTTCTTC. The encoded protein is CASSSRTGVFDEQFF. V usage is TRBV13 and J usage is TRBJ2-1; TRBD1 matches at 9 bases. Per germline, CDR1 PRHDT and CDR2 FYEKMQ (reference sequence). V shed 5 bases, J shed 8 bases, and the junction held 10 bases outside the gene matches. The CDR3 consists of 15 residues.

This clone appeared a single time. This chain links TRBV2 with TRBJ1-1; 10 nucleotides match TRBD1. With V trimmed by 7 bases and J by 1 base, 3 bases remained unmatched. This CDR3 spans 14 amino acids. The germline gives CDR1 SNHLY, CDR2 FYNNEI. CDR3 bases: TGTGCCAGCAATAGACAGGGGGCGAACACTGAAGCTTTCTTT. Amino acid sequence: CASNRQGANTEAFF.

The J gene is TRBJ2-2, the V gene TRBV5-4, with 7 bases fitting TRBD1. The germline gives CDR1 SGHNT, CDR2 YYREEE (reference sequence). The length of the CDR3 is 16 residues. The V segment lost 0 bases and the J segment 7 bases; nucleotides outside the gene matches: 9. The CDR3 DNA reads TGTGCCAGCAGCTTGGGGGGCCCCTACAGGGGCGGGGAGCTGTTTTTT. Protein sequence: CASSLGGPYRGGELFF.

The chain carries TRBV5-6 and TRBJ2-5; the D gene is possibly TRBD2 (6 bases). This CDR3 is 15 amino acids long. CDR1 SGHDT and CDR2 YYEEEE come from the germline V gene. Trimming pared 0 bases from V and 2 bases from J, leaving 11 bases between. CDR3 coding DNA: TGTGCCAGCAGCTTGGCCGCGGGGTTACAAGAGACCCAGTACTTC. Translated, it gives CASSLAAGLQETQYF.

V gene TRBV18 combines with J gene TRBJ1-1, with a possible D match to TRBD1 (6 bases). The CDR3 extends over 14 amino acids. V dropped 4 bases and J dropped 4 bases, with 13 bases sitting between them. Germline V gene sequence: CDR1 KGHSH, CDR2 LQKENI. CDR3 in amino acids: CASSRTGYVTEAFF. CDR3 nucleotide sequence: TGTGCCAGCTCACGAACAGGGTATGTCACTGAAGCTTTCTTT. Full variable domain (outside the CDR3, taken from reference TRBV18 and TRBJ1-1): NAGVMQNPRHLVRRRGQEARLRCSPMKGHSHVYWYRQLPEEGLKFMVYLQKENIIDESGMPKERFSAEFPKEGPSILRIQQVVRGDSAAYFCASSRTGYVTEAFFGQGTRLTVV.

V and J are TRBV25-1 and TRBJ2-3; TRBD2 matches at 9 bases. Per the germline V gene, CDR1 is MGHDK and CDR2 is SYGVNS. V was clipped by 3 bases and J by 6 bases; unmatched bases: 13. The CDR3 has 17 residues. The CDR3 coding sequence is TGTGCCAGCAGTGAGGTAGGGGCGGGAGGGCCGTCGGATACGCAGTATTTT. Protein sequence: CASSEVGAGGPSDTQYF.

The chain carries TRBV28 and TRBJ1-2, with TRBD1 matching 7 bases. The CDR3 is made up of 16 amino acids. V trimming: 4 bases; J trimming: 5 bases; junction bases outside the gene matches: 13. CDR1 is MDHEN, CDR2 SYDVKM, per germline. Here the CDR3 reads CASSSRLLGQPYGYTF. CDR3 coding DNA: TGTGCCAGCAGTTCGAGACTTCTGGGACAGCCGTATGGCTACACCTTC.

Comment on this clone: One end of the junction does not line up with germline, which may come from a read error. The V call is TRBV9, the J call TRBJ1-2; perhaps TRBD1 as D (5 bases). Looked up from germline, CDR1 is SGDLS and CDR2 is YYNGEE. The CDR3 sequence is 15 residues long. The CDR3 DNA reads TGTGCCAGCAGCGTAGCTCTTGGGGCGGTCTATAGCTACACCTTC. Translated: CASSVALGAVYSYTF. Full variable domain (remainder filled in from reference TRBV9 and TRBJ1-2): DSGVTQTPKHLITATGQRVTLRCSPRSGDLSVYWYQQSLDQGLQFLIQYYNGEERAKGNILERFSAQQFPDLHSELNLSSLELGDSALYFCASSVALGAVYSYTFGSGTRLTVV.

The rearrangement links TRBV6-1 to TRBJ2-7, with 8 nucleotides matching TRBD1. Germline CDR1 and CDR2: MNHNS and SASEGT. V gave up 6 bases and J gave up 2 bases; unmatched junction bases: 6. The CDR3 contains 14 residues. The CDR3 DNA reads as TGTGCCAGCAGCGAAACAGGGGGACCCTACGAGCAGTACTTC. It codes for CASSETGGPYEQYF.

This clone has only a few counts. This chain links TRBV5-6 with TRBJ1-1; D ambiguous. CDR3 length equals 14 residues. Deletions cut 4 bases from V and 0 bases from J, with 10 bases between. The germline gives CDR1 SGHDT, CDR2 YYEEEE. The CDR3 region is CASSHSHMNTEAFF. CDR3 in DNA: TGTGCCAGCAGCCACTCCCATATGAACACTGAAGCTTTCTTT.

The chain has TRBV19 and TRBJ1-5; 10 nucleotides align to TRBD1. CDR1 and CDR2 from the germline V gene are LNHDA and SQIVND (reference sequence). This CDR3 is built from 15 residues. Trimming cost V 5 bases and J 5 bases; bases outside gene matches: 6. The CDR3: CASSVGQGRHQPQHF. Written as DNA, the CDR3 is TGTGCCAGTAGTGTGGGACAGGGGCGTCATCAGCCCCAGCATTTT. The whole variable domain, remainder taken from reference TRBV19 and TRBJ1-5, is DGGITQSPKYLFRKEGQNVTLSCEQNLNHDAMYWYRQDPGQGLRLIYYSQIVNDFQKGDIAEGYSVSREKKESFPLTVTSAQKNPTAFYLCASSVGQGRHQPQHFGDGTRLSIL.

The chain joins TRBV5-1 to TRBJ2-2; the D gene is possibly TRBD1 (6 bases). CDR1 SGHRS and CDR2 YFSETQ come from the germline V gene. V lost 2 bases and J lost 5, with 19 bases in between. This CDR3 is built from 17 residues. CDR3 residues: CASSLVSGEIVTGELFF. CDR3 bases: TGCGCCAGCAGCTTAGTATCAGGGGAAATAGTTACCGGGGAGCTGTTTTTT. Combining the CDR3 with reference TRBV5-1 and TRBJ2-2 gives the whole variable domain KAGVTQTPRYLIKTRGQQVTLSCSPISGHRSVSWYQQTPGQGLQFLFEYFSETQRNKGNFPGRFSGRQFSNSRSEMNVSTLELGDSALYLCASSLVSGEIVTGELFFGEGSRLTVL.

The chain carries TRBV12-5 and TRBJ2-3, with 7 bases that match TRBD1. Germline V gene data show CDR1 as LGHNT and CDR2 as FRNRAP. There are 15 residues in the CDR3. The junction had 3 bases not matched to a gene; V was cut back by 3 bases and J by 0 bases. CDR3 amino acids: CASGLGTVSTDTQYF. The CDR3 DNA sequence: TGTGCTAGTGGTTTAGGGACAGTAAGCACAGATACGCAGTATTTT.

The chain has TRBV13 and TRBJ2-1; 12 bases agree with TRBD2. CDR3 length: 15 amino acids. The V and J ends lost 5 bases and 6 bases, in that order; junction bases with no gene match: 5. Germline V gene sequence: CDR1 PRHDT, CDR2 FYEKMQ (reference sequence). DNA of the CDR3: TGTGCCAGCAGCACCCGACTAGCGGGAGTCAATGAGCAGTTCTTC. This translates into CASSTRLAGVNEQFF.

The chain recombines TRBV6-4 with TRBJ1-1; no clear D. Trimming pared 6 bases from V and 0 bases from J, leaving 11 bases between. Germline assignment: CDR1 MRHNA and CDR2 SNTAGT. CDR3 length equals 14 residues. CDR3 in DNA: TGTGCCAGCAGGGAACACGGGATGAACACTGAAGCTTTCTTT. This encodes CASREHGMNTEAFF.

The chain recombines TRBV27 with TRBJ2-2; 7 bases are a match to TRBD1. V dropped 7 bases and J dropped 0; count of bases not matched to a gene: 5. This CDR3 has 15 amino acids. In germline, CDR1 is MNHEY, CDR2 SMNVEV (reference sequence). The CDR3: CASTQDRANTGELFF. The CDR3 bases are TGTGCCAGCACCCAAGACAGGGCGAACACCGGGGAGCTGTTTTTT.

The chain links TRBV27 to TRBJ2-7; a possible D gene is TRBD2 (5 bases). Trimming left V 3 bases short and J 2 bases short, with 11 bases between. This CDR3 spans 14 amino acids. Per germline, CDR1 MNHEY and CDR2 SMNVEV (reference sequence). The chain's CDR3 is CASSLEVSAYEQYF. The CDR3 coding sequence is TGTGCCAGCAGTTTGGAGGTATCGGCCTACGAGCAGTACTTC.

The chain employs TRBV5-1 and TRBJ1-2, with a tentative D call TRBD1 (5 bases). CDR1 and CDR2 (germline): SGHRS, YFSETQ. V lost 1 base to trimming and J lost 6 bases, with 7 bases between them. The CDR3 sequence is 12 residues long. CDR3 DNA sequence: TGCGCCAGCAGCTTGCTAGGGGATGGCTACACCTTC. Translating gives CASSLLGDGYTF. Together with reference TRBV5-1 and TRBJ1-2, the CDR3 gives the full variable domain: KAGVTQTPRYLIKTRGQQVTLSCSPISGHRSVSWYQQTPGQGLQFLFEYFSETQRNKGNFPGRFSGRQFSNSRSEMNVSTLELGDSALYLCASSLLGDGYTFGSGTRLTVV.

The chain carries TRBV7-9 and TRBJ2-5; the D gene is possibly TRBD1 (7 bases). V shed 5 bases and J shed 2 bases, with 18 bases lying between them. CDR3 length equals 16 residues. The germline V gene encodes CDR1 SEHNR and CDR2 FQNEAQ (reference sequence). Here the CDR3 DNA reads TGTGCCAGCAGCGGGCGGGACAGCTCTCGACAAGAGACCCAGTACTTC. Residues: CASSGRDSSRQETQYF.

This chain uses TRBV4-1 with TRBJ1-1, with 7 bases aligning to TRBD1. The trim removed 4 bases at V and 4 bases at J, leaving 6 bases unmatched. Looked up from germline, CDR1 is MGHRA and CDR2 is YSYEKL. This CDR3 comprises 14 residues. CDR3: CASSPGTAVTEAFF. The CDR3 DNA sequence: TGCGCCAGCAGCCCAGGGACAGCGGTCACTGAAGCTTTCTTT.

As for this clone: In the same sample, other DNA sequences code for this CDR3. The CDR3 nucleotides read TGTGCCAGCAGCTCTGGACTAGCGGACAATGAGCAGTTCTTC. Translation gives CASSSGLADNEQFF. The V gene is TRBV7-3, the J gene TRBJ2-1, with TRBD2 matching 10 bases. After removal of 4 bases from V and 5 bases from J, the junction contained 2 bases not matched to a gene. This CDR3 contains 14 residues. The germline V gene has CDR1 SGHTA and CDR2 FQGTGA.

This chain links TRBV19 with TRBJ1-2; 8 bases are a match to TRBD1. Germline-derived CDR1 and CDR2 are LNHDA and SQIVND (reference sequence). After removal of 5 bases from V and 2 bases from J, the junction contained 10 bases not matched to a gene. This CDR3 has 16 amino acids. CDR3 in amino acids: CASSPTRTGQNYGYTF. CDR3 nucleotide sequence: TGTGCCAGTAGTCCCACCCGGACAGGGCAGAACTATGGCTACACCTTC.

The sample holds a few counts of this clone. V is TRBV7-2 and J is TRBJ2-7; 10 nucleotides match TRBD1. This CDR3 has 15 residues. Per germline, CDR1 SGHTA and CDR2 FQGNSA. V lost 2 bases and J lost 7; bases outside the gene matches: 8. The CDR3: CASSLSGTGVLEQYF. DNA of the CDR3: TGTGCCAGCAGCTTATCCGGGACAGGGGTCCTTGAGCAGTACTTC. The variable domain in full, completed from reference TRBV7-2 and TRBJ2-7, reads GAGVSQSPSNKVTEKGKDVELRCDPISGHTALYWYRQSLGQGLEFLIYFQGNSAPDKSGLPSDRFSAERTGGSVSTLTIQRTQQEDSAVYLCASSLSGTGVLEQYFGPGTRLTVT.

The CDR3 is CAWSEGGGGNTGELFF. In nucleotides, the CDR3 is TGTGCCTGGAGCGAGGGCGGGGGGGGAAACACCGGGGAGCTGTTTTTT. The chain combines TRBV30 with TRBJ2-2; 9 bases line up with TRBD2. In germline, CDR1 is GTSNPN, CDR2 SVGIG (reference sequence). With 3 bases clipped from V and 2 bases from J, the junction kept 7 bases outside the gene matches. This CDR3 is 16 amino acids long.

The V gene is TRBV6-1, the J gene TRBJ1-2, with a possible D match to TRBD1 (5 bases). CDR1 MNHNS and CDR2 SASEGT come from the germline V gene. The CDR3 totals 14 residues. Trimming pared 7 bases from V and 4 bases from J, leaving 16 bases between. CDR3 protein: CASTGLGGIYGYTF. DNA of the CDR3: TGTGCCAGCACTGGGTTGGGGGGGATCTATGGCTACACCTTC.

The chain carries TRBV28 and TRBJ1-2; D is unresolved. The CDR3 spans 13 residues. CDR1 and CDR2 (germline): MDHEN, SYDVKM. V dropped 2 bases and J dropped 1 base, with 5 bases sitting between them. This CDR3 is CASSLAINYGYTF. The DNA of the CDR3 is TGTGCCAGCAGTTTAGCGATTAACTATGGCTACACCTTC.